The text below deals with one T cell receptor (beta chain). No antigen is known for it. Constant-segment-primed 5'RACE gave TCR alpha and TCR beta cDNA libraries with sample barcodes and UMIs. From the 5' RACE reads, TCRdb called clonotypes with MiXCR, one entry per CDR3 protein. The table has about 160,000 distinct CDR3 sequences, 30% to 35% seen once. V dropped 5 bases and J dropped 6 bases, with 11 bases sitting between them. Germline V gene lookup returns CDR1 SNHLY and CDR2 FYNNEI. The CDR3 totals 12 residues. The source of the sample is a study of T-cell memory formation after mild COVID-19. Study-wide results and caveats: Still unconfirmed is whether the second-wave clones peaking on day 37 recognized SARS-CoV-2.

Input material: PBMCs or a T cell subset sorted from them (not recorded which). V and J are TRBV2 and TRBJ2-7; perhaps TRBD1 as D (5 bases). This TCR came from an adult woman who had mild COVID-19 (a few samples of this study predate the infection). Cell type and time point are not known. CDR3 sequence reads: CASSPSRVEQYF. CDR3 DNA sequence: TGTGCCAGCAGTCCGAGCAGGGTCGAGCAGTACTTC. Full variable domain (missing parts from reference TRBV2 and TRBJ2-7): EPEVTQTPSHQVTQMGQEVILRCVPISNHLYFYWYRQILGQKVEFLVSFYNNEISEKSEIFDDQFSVERPDGSNFTLKIRSTKLEDSAMYFCASSPSRVEQYFGPGTRLTVT.